The 28 T cell receptor beta chains listed next were all sequenced from one sample in a study of T cells in Graves' hyperthyroidism and ophthalmopathy. RNA transcripts yielded amplified TCR beta CDR3 regions. First-round RT-PCR with HTBI primers amplified the TCR CDR3 region. TCRdb analysed the multiplex PCR reads with MiXCR anew, one entry per CDR3 protein. The sample holds under 400,000 distinct CDR3 sequences, roughly an eighth seen once. The specimen was blood. These receptors all come from a woman younger than 35 with Graves' hyperthyroidism.

The chain recombines TRBV9 with TRBJ1-2; D is perhaps TRBD1 (5 bases). Germline values: CDR1 SGDLS, CDR2 YYNGEE. The germline V and J ends were trimmed by 0 bases and 13 bases, with 13 bases remaining between them. CDR3 length equals 12 residues. The CDR3 nucleotides read TGTGCCAGCAGCGTAGGTGTGGGGCCCTCCACCTTC. Protein: CASSVGVGPSTF.

This clonotype was counted only a few times. The chain carries TRBV19 and TRBJ2-1, with D uncertain. The CDR3 is 14 residues long. The V and J ends lost 7 bases and 5 bases respectively, with 15 bases between them. The germline V gene has CDR1 LNHDA and CDR2 SQIVND (reference sequence). In DNA form, the CDR3 reads TGTGCCAGTACCCTCGGTGAGGCTGACAATGAGCAGTTCTTC. Residues: CASTLGEADNEQFF.

This clonotype was counted many times. V gene TRBV5-1 combines with J gene TRBJ2-1, with D maybe TRBD2 (6 bases). The V gene lost 3 bases and the J gene lost 1 base, with 20 bases spanning the gap. Germline loops: CDR1 SGHRS, CDR2 YFSETQ. The CDR3 is 18 amino acids. CDR3 bases: TGCGCCAGCAGCTCAAAGGGGACCCGCGGGGCGTCCTACAATGAGCAGTTCTTC. This sequence encodes CASSSKGTRGASYNEQFF.

The sample holds many counts of this clonotype. The chain carries TRBV6-1 and TRBJ1-1; D ambiguous. Trimming shortened V by 2 bases and J by 1 base, and 5 bases separated the two germline ends. This CDR3 contains 13 residues. Germline CDR1 is MNHNS and CDR2 is SASEGT. CDR3 protein: CASSESGNTEAFF. The CDR3 region has the DNA TGTGCCAGCAGTGAATCGGGGAACACTGAAGCTTTCTTT.

This clonotype has only a few counts. The chain has TRBV15 and TRBJ2-1; D possibly corresponds to TRBD2 (5 bases). The CDR3 has 15 amino acids. Germline lookup yields CDR1 LNHNV and CDR2 YYDKDF (reference sequence). V was shortened by 0 bases and J by 5 bases, with 11 bases between the two germline ends. The CDR3 DNA reads as TGTGCCACCAGCAGAGATCTGACTATCAACAATGAGCAGTTCTTC. Translated: CATSRDLTINNEQFF.

This clonotype was seen at least ten times. The chain employs TRBV20-1 and TRBJ2-4; 10 bases fit TRBD2. V shed 6 bases, J shed 7 bases, and the junction held 9 bases outside the gene matches. Per germline, CDR1 DFQATT and CDR2 SNEGSKA (reference sequence). There are 14 residues in the CDR3. Written as DNA, the CDR3 is TGCAGTGCCCCTCTAGCGGGAGAAGGGAACATTCAGTACTTC. Amino acid sequence: CSAPLAGEGNIQYF.

This clonotype was seen many times. The chain is built from TRBV7-9 and TRBJ1-2; D unresolved. With 5 bases removed from V and 9 bases from J, the gap between germline ends came to 19 bases. Per germline, CDR1 SEHNR and CDR2 FQNEAQ (reference sequence). This CDR3 region has 14 residues. CDR3 sequence: CASSPSTRVESYTF. CDR3 sequence (DNA): TGTGCCAGCAGCCCCTCTACGAGGGTAGAAAGCTACACCTTC.

This clonotype was recorded a few times. The junction departs from germline at one end; a sequencing error may be responsible. The CDR3 DNA is TGCACCAGCAGCCCCTTAGGGGGGAACCATGGCTACACCTTC. Translating it yields CTSSPLGGNHGYTF. The V and J genes are TRBV4-1 and TRBJ1-2, with D possibly matching TRBD1 (6 bases). This CDR3 is built from 14 residues. Germline CDR1 and CDR2: MGHRA and YSYEKL.

The sample holds many counts of this clonotype. The chain links TRBV18 to TRBJ2-1; D uncertain. The CDR3 covers 15 residues. V lost 0 bases to trimming and J lost 0 bases, with 6 bases between them. The V gene's germline CDR1 is KGHSH and CDR2 LQKENI. This chain's CDR3 is CASSPPVPSYNEQFF. CDR3 in DNA: TGTGCCAGCTCACCACCGGTACCCTCCTACAATGAGCAGTTCTTC.

The gene calls are TRBV20-1 and TRBJ2-7; possibly TRBD2 for D (5 bases). V was clipped by 3 bases and J by 2 bases, with 11 bases between them. CDR1 and CDR2 from the germline V gene are DFQATT and SNEGSKA (reference sequence). The CDR3 is 13 amino acids. The CDR3 loop is CSASTGETYEQYF. For the CDR3, the DNA is TGCAGTGCTAGTACCGGGGAGACCTACGAGCAGTACTTC.

This clonotype was detected ten times or more. This chain connects TRBV6-2 or TRBV6-3 to TRBJ1-3; no clear D gene. The CDR3 covers 12 residues. The V gene lost 7 bases and the J gene lost 2 bases, with 6 bases spanning the gap. Germline-derived CDR1 and CDR2 are MNHEY and SVGEGT. CDR3 in amino acids: CASMRPGNTIYF. The CDR3 DNA reads TGTGCCAGCATGAGACCTGGAAACACCATATATTTT.

In this sample, this clonotype turned up many times. V usage is TRBV19 and J usage is TRBJ1-5; unclear D gene. This CDR3 contains 15 residues. The V end was cut by 2 bases, the J end by 0 bases, with 8 bases between. Germline lookup yields CDR1 LNHDA and CDR2 SQIVND (reference sequence). The CDR3 DNA sequence: TGTGCCAGTAGTATAAGGCGGATTAGCAATCAGCCCCAGCATTTT. Translating it yields CASSIRRISNQPQHF.

Ten or more counts support this clonotype. V is TRBV12-3 or TRBV12-4 and J is TRBJ1-3, with D hard to call. The V end lost 2 bases, the J end lost 4 bases, and 9 bases lay between the germline ends. This CDR3 comprises 14 residues. CDR3 sequence reads: CASSLFGPGNTIYF. CDR3 coding DNA: TGTGCCAGCAGTTTATTCGGTCCGGGAAACACCATATATTTT.

This clonotype was observed many times. CDR3 region: CASSEPGVRPNTEAFF. CDR3 DNA sequence: TGTGCCAGCAGTGAACCGGGTGTCAGGCCGAACACTGAAGCTTTCTTT. The chain uses TRBV6-1 and TRBJ1-1; the D is unclear. V was shortened by 2 bases and J by 1 base, with 14 bases between the two germline ends. The CDR3 loop spans 16 amino acids. The germline V gene has CDR1 MNHNS and CDR2 SASEGT.

This clonotype occurred many times. The genes are TRBV11-2 and TRBJ1-4; TRBD1 is a possible D gene (5 bases). V shed 1 base and J shed 7 bases, with 10 bases lying between them. The CDR3 length is 14 residues. Germline-derived CDR1 and CDR2 are SGHAT and FQNNGV. DNA for the CDR3: TGTGCCAGCAGCTTAGTTATTGGGGCTGAAAAACTGTTTTTT. The encoded protein is CASSLVIGAEKLFF.

This clonotype was recorded at least ten times. This sequence joins TRBV2 and TRBJ1-2; TRBD1 agrees at 9 bases. The CDR3 is 13 residues long. Per germline, CDR1 SNHLY and CDR2 FYNNEI. V was pared by 7 bases and J by 9 bases, with 9 bases of the junction left unmatched. This chain's CDR3 is CASTTGTGPRYTF. CDR3 coding DNA: TGTGCCAGCACTACCGGGACAGGGCCCCGCTACACCTTC.

This clonotype has a single count. The gene calls are TRBV6-1 and TRBJ1-2, with no clear D. The CDR3 contains 14 residues. Germline loops: CDR1 MNHNS, CDR2 SASEGT. Trimming took off 2 bases at V and 8 bases at J, with 15 bases between the two ends. CDR3 DNA sequence: TGTGCCAGCAGTGAAAATTTGTCTAGACGGGGCTACACCTTC. This translates into CASSENLSRRGYTF.

This clonotype was observed at least ten times. V is TRBV5-6 and J is TRBJ2-7; D ambiguous. CDR1 and CDR2 from the germline V gene are SGHDT and YYEEEE. The CDR3 is made up of 12 amino acids. V lost 2 bases and J 6 bases, leaving 9 bases between the germline ends. CDR3 in DNA: TGTGCCAGCAGCTTACCGAGGACCGAGCAGTACTTC. Translated, it gives CASSLPRTEQYF.

This clonotype was found a few times. J is TRBJ2-3 and V is TRBV24-1, with TRBD2 as a possible D gene (6 bases). Germline V lookup: CDR1 KGHDR, CDR2 SFDVKD. The CDR3 extends over 15 amino acids. The V gene lost 4 bases and the J gene lost 3 bases, with 13 bases spanning the gap. CDR3 loop: CATSESGGGTDTQYF. The DNA for the CDR3 is TGTGCCACCAGTGAGTCTGGGGGAGGAACAGATACGCAGTATTTT.

This clonotype was seen only a few times. This chain uses TRBV19 with TRBJ1-2; 9 bases line up with TRBD1. This CDR3 comprises 14 residues. V shed 6 bases, J shed 5 bases, and the junction held 7 bases outside the gene matches. Looked up from germline, CDR1 is LNHDA and CDR2 is SQIVND (reference sequence). The DNA of the CDR3 is TGTGCCAGTAGGAGAGGACAGGGGAATTATGGCTACACCTTC. Protein product: CASRRGQGNYGYTF. Drawing the rest from reference TRBV19 and TRBJ1-2, the complete variable domain is DGGITQSPKYLFRKEGQNVTLSCEQNLNHDAMYWYRQDPGQGLRLIYYSQIVNDFQKGDIAEGYSVSREKKESFPLTVTSAQKNPTAFYLCASRRGQGNYGYTFGSGTRLTVV.

This clonotype appeared many times. The chain links TRBV20-1 to TRBJ1-2; D gene uncertain. The CDR3 runs 12 residues. V was pared by 6 bases and J by 7 bases, with 15 bases between. Germline lookup yields CDR1 DFQATT and CDR2 SNEGSKA (reference sequence). CDR3 coding DNA: TGCAGTGCCCCGGACGGGTCTCTTGGCTACACCTTC. Translating it yields CSAPDGSLGYTF.

This clonotype was observed many times. The genes are TRBV6-2 or TRBV6-3 and TRBJ2-2, with 9 bases aligning to TRBD1. Germline V gives CDR1 MNHEY, CDR2 SVGEGT. V was clipped by 4 bases and J by 3 bases; unmatched bases: 21. The CDR3 sequence is 21 residues long. CDR3 in DNA: TGTGCCAGCAGTTCCCATGTCCCGGGACAGGGATATGGATTTTACACCGGGGAGCTGTTTTTT. Translated: CASSSHVPGQGYGFYTGELFF.

The sample holds a few counts of this clonotype. The chain is built from TRBV4-1 and TRBJ1-2; D gene ambiguous. Germline V gives CDR1 MGHRA, CDR2 YSYEKL. There are 13 residues in the CDR3. Trimming stripped 0 bases from V and 8 bases from J, with 10 bases between. The chain's CDR3 is CASSQESDRGYTF. The CDR3 nucleotides read TGCGCCAGCAGCCAAGAGTCGGACCGGGGCTACACCTTC.

The rearrangement links TRBV3-1 to TRBJ1-1; no definite D call. In germline, CDR1 is LGHDT, CDR2 YNNKEL (reference sequence). Trimming shortened V by 0 bases and J by 4 bases, and 12 bases separated the two germline ends. The CDR3 length is 15 residues. CDR3 residues: CASSQDPGLGTEAFF. In DNA form, the CDR3 reads TGTGCCAGCAGCCAAGATCCGGGTTTGGGCACTGAAGCTTTCTTT.

The chain is built from TRBV4-1 and TRBJ2-7, with D hard to call. CDR3 length: 14 amino acids. Germline V gives CDR1 MGHRA, CDR2 YSYEKL. V was clipped by 0 bases and J by 6 bases, with 12 bases between them. This CDR3 is CASSQEFRGVEQYF. The DNA for the CDR3 is TGCGCCAGCAGCCAAGAGTTTCGCGGCGTCGAGCAGTACTTC.

The sample holds many counts of this clonotype. The gene calls are TRBV28 and TRBJ2-7; D is perhaps TRBD2 (5 bases). Germline loops: CDR1 MDHEN, CDR2 SYDVKM. V was shortened by 8 bases and J by 4 bases, with 12 bases between the two germline ends. The CDR3 loop spans 12 amino acids. The CDR3 DNA reads as TGTGCCAGCGGTCTAGCTTCGTACGAGCAGTACTTC. Translated, it gives CASGLASYEQYF.

This clonotype was observed a few times. J is TRBJ1-1 and V is TRBV20-1; D call uncertain. Trimming took off 6 bases at V and 11 bases at J, with 25 bases between the two ends. CDR1 is DFQATT, CDR2 SNEGSKA, per germline (reference sequence). The CDR3 runs 14 residues. Here the CDR3 reads CSALPAGGSWLAFF. The DNA for the CDR3 is TGCAGTGCCCTCCCGGCAGGCGGTTCGTGGTTGGCTTTCTTT.

The chain combines TRBV19 with TRBJ2-6; D is unresolved. Per the germline V gene, CDR1 is LNHDA and CDR2 is SQIVND (reference sequence). The CDR3 loop spans 12 amino acids. Trimming stripped 8 bases from V and 0 bases from J, with 2 bases between. CDR3 sequence: CASDSGANVLTF. In nucleotides, the CDR3 is TGTGCCAGTGACTCTGGGGCCAACGTCCTGACTTTC.